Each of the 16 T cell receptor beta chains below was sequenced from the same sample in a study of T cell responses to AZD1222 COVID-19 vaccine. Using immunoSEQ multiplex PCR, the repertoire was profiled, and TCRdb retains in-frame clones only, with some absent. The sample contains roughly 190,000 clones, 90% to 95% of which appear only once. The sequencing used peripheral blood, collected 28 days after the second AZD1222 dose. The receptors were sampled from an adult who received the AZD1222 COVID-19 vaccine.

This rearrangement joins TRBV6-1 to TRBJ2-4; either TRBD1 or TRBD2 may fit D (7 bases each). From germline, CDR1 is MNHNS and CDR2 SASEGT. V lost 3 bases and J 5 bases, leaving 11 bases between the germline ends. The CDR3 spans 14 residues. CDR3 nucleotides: TGTGCCAGCAGTGACCAGGGGGGGGAAAACATTCAGTACTTC. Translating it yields CASSDQGGENIQYF.

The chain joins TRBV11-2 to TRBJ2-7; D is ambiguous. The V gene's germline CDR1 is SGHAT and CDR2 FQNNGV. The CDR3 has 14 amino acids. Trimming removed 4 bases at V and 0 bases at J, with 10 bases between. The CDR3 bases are TGTGCCAGCAGCTCGGGCCGAATCTCCTACGAGCAGTACTTC. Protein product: CASSSGRISYEQYF. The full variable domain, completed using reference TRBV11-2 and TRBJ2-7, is EAGVAQSPRYKIIEKRQSVAFWCNPISGHATLYWYQQILGQGPKLLIQFQNNGVVDDSQLPKDRFSAERLKGVDSTLKIQPAKLEDSAVYLCASSSGRISYEQYFGPGTRLTVT.

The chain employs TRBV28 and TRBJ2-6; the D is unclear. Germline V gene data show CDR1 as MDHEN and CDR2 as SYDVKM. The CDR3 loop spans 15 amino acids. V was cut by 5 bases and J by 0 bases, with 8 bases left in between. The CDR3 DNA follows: TGTGCCAGCAGTCAGGCCAGCTCTGGGGCCAACGTCCTGACTTTC. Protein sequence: CASSQASSGANVLTF.

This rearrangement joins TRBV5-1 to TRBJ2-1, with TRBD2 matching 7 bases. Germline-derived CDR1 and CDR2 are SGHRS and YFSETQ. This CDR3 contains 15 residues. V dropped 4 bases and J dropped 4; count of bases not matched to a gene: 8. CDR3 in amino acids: CASSPSGTHYNEQFF. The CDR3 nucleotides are TGCGCCAGCAGCCCGAGCGGGACCCATTACAATGAGCAGTTCTTC.

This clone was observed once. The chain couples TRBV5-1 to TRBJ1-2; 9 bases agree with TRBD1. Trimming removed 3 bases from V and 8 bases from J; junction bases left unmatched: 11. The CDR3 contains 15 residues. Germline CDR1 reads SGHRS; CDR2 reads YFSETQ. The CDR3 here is CASSSGTGRNRGYTF. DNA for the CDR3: TGCGCCAGCAGCTCGGGGACAGGGAGGAATCGAGGCTACACCTTC.

This CDR3 is CASGKDRYNEQFF. The DNA of the CDR3 is TGTGCTAGTGGGAAGGACAGATACAATGAGCAGTTCTTC. The chain couples TRBV12-5 to TRBJ2-1, with D possibly being TRBD1 (6 bases). The V gene's germline CDR1 is LGHNT and CDR2 FRNRAP. V lost 6 bases, J lost 4 bases, and 10 bases lay in between. The CDR3 is 13 amino acids.

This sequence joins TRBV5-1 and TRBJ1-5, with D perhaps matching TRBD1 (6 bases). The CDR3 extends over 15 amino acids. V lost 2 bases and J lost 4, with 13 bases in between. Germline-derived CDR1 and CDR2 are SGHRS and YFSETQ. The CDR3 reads CASSFVPGQNQPQHF. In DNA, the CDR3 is TGCGCCAGCAGCTTTGTCCCGGGACAAAATCAGCCCCAGCATTTT.

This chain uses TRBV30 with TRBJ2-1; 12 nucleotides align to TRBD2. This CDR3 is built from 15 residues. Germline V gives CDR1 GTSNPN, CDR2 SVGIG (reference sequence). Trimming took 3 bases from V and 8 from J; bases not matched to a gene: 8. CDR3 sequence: CAWSQTSGRYHEQFF. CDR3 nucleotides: TGTGCCTGGAGCCAAACTAGCGGGAGGTACCATGAGCAGTTCTTC.

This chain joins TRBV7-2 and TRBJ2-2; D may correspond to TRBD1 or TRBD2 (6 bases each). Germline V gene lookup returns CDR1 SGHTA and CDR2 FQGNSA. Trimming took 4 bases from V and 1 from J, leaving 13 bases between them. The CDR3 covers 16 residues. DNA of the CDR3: TGTGCCAGCAGCTCCCGGGGGACACTGAACACCGGGGAGCTGTTTTTT. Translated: CASSSRGTLNTGELFF.

CDR3 region: CASRIQGVYGYTF. CDR3 DNA: TGTGCCAGCAGAATACAGGGGGTCTATGGCTACACCTTC. The J gene is TRBJ1-2, the V gene TRBV6-5; 8 bases map to TRBD1. Losses at the gene ends were 6 bases for V and 4 bases for J; bases not matched to a gene: 4. Germline CDR1 MNHEY, CDR2 SVGAGI. The CDR3 is made up of 13 amino acids.

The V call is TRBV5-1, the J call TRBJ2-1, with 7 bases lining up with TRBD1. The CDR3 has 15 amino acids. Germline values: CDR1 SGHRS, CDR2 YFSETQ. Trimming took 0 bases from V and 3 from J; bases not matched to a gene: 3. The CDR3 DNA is TGCGCCAGCAGCTTGGGAAGGGGGCACTACAATGAGCAGTTCTTC. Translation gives CASSLGRGHYNEQFF.

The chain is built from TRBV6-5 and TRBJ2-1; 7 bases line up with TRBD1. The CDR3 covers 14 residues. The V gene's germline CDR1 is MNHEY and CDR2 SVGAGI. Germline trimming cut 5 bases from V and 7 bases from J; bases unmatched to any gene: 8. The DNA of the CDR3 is TGTGCCAGCAGTCAACAGGGGATTAGGAATGAGCAGTTCTTC. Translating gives CASSQQGIRNEQFF.

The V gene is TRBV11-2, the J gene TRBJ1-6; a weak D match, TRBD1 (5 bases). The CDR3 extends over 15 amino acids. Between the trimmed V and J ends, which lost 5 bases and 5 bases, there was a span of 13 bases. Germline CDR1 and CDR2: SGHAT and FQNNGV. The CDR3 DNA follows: TGTGCCAGCAGCCCTTCGACAGTTAATAATTCACCCCTCCACTTT. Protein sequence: CASSPSTVNNSPLHF.

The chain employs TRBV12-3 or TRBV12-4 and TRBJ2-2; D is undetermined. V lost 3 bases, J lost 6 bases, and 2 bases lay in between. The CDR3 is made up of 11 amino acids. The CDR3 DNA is TGTGCCAGCAGTTTTCCCGGGGAGCTGTTTTTT. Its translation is CASSFPGELFF.

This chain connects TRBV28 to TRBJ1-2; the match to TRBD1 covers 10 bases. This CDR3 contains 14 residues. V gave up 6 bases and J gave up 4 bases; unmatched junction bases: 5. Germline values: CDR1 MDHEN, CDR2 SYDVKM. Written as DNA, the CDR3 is TGTGCCAGCAGCGGGACAGGGGTCGCCTATGGCTACACCTTC. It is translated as CASSGTGVAYGYTF.

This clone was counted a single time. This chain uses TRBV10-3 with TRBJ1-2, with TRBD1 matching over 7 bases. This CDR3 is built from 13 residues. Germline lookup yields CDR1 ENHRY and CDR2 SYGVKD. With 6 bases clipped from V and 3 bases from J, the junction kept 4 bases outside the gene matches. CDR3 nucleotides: TGTGCCATCAGCCGACAGGGTGACTATGGCTACACCTTC. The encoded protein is CAISRQGDYGYTF.